This TCR beta chain was captured by sequencing in a study of blood T cell repertoires in COVID-19. In the study overall: Sites in the United States, Italy and Spain provided acute and convalescent COVID-19 samples. From T cells, B-cell-depleted T cells, or PBMCs came the material, which was cDNA or gDNA.

Original analysis: Reference gene primer amplification in the assay estimated nucleated cell counts. Repertoires were generated with immunoSEQ multiplex PCR, while TCRdb's copy carries only in-frame clones and drops some. For V, J and clone size, that table is used; D and trimming come from the DNA. The sample consists of approximately 43,000 clones, approximately 85% of them appearing once. The CDR3 is 17 residues long. The V end was cut by 2 bases, the J end by 4 bases, with 20 bases between. Germline V lookup: CDR1 MDHEN, CDR2 SYDVKM. The source of this sequence is a man aged 35-49 years with active or convalescent COVID-19. The source material was peripheral blood. This chain connects TRBV28 to TRBJ1-2, with a tentative D call TRBD1 (5 bases). CDR3 loop: CASSLPLGQGRFYGYTF. The CDR3 DNA follows: TGTGCCAGCAGTTTACCCCTGGGGCAGGGCAGATTCTATGGCTACACCTTC.